This TCR beta chain originates from a study of OX40 agonist ivuxolimab in advanced cancers. For the study in its entirety: Ivuxolimab, which targeted the costimulatory receptor OX40 (CD134), was an agonistic, fully human IgG2 monoclonal antibody. Patients were allowed to have had prior anti-PD-1, anti-PD-L1 or anti-CTLA-4 therapy, and 30% to 50% of the dose-escalation patients had previously received checkpoint inhibitors. A male proportion of 82.7% and a mean age of roughly 58 years, ranging from 23 to 79, were recorded for the dose-escalation cohort. Peripheral TCRbeta sequencing was intended to test whether TCR sequence diversity was altered and clonal T-cell expansion was caused by ivuxolimab. The paper reports the monotherapy dose-escalation portion (N of about 50 patients) of the phase I ivuxolimab trial. Partial responses occurred in three dose-escalation patients: two with cutaneous melanoma and one with hepatocellular carcinoma. Intravenous ivuxolimab was administered to patients every 2 weeks at six dose levels: 0.01, 0.1, 0.3, 1.5, 3 and 10 mg/kg. Of the approximately 54 dose-escalation patients, hepatocellular carcinoma was present in about 19, melanoma in approximately 15, renal cell carcinoma in 9 and head and neck cancer in 9.

CDR1 MNHEY and CDR2 SMNVEV are derived from the germline V gene (reference sequence). V drops 6 bases and J drops 1 base, leaving 10 bases in between. From cysteine to phenylalanine, the CDR3 is 14 amino acids long. CDR3 DNA only is kept here, 42 bases in frame from base 1. Patients with autoimmune disease history or receiving systemic immunosuppression were excluded from the trial. Peripheral blood for TCR sequencing was drawn from every dose cohort at baseline, at cycle 4 day 1 and at cycle 7 day 1. Samples were obtained from an open-label, multicenter, first-in-human phase I dose-escalation trial of ivuxolimab. Adults with locally advanced or metastatic melanoma, renal cell, hepatocellular, or head and neck squamous cell carcinoma were enrolled in the trial. CD4+ and CD8+ T cells were sorted separately from peripheral blood before TCR sequencing. Genomic DNA was extracted from sorted cells for sequencing of the TCRbeta CDR3 region. The immunoSEQ Assay was used to sequence the TCRbeta CDR3 regions. The immuneACCESS repertoire file appears here via TCRdb, limited to in-frame rearrangements. These files lack a portion of the clones; in checked studies, under half of the deficit traces to unresolved V genes, and the cause of the others is not known. The sample includes over 85,000 clones, with about 86% observed a single time. The ten largest clones represent roughly 1.5% of the sample.

About this clone: The antigen this receptor binds is unknown. No base-level quality is on record; no much larger clone is a single base apart.

General findings and caveats noted by the study authors: After ivuxolimab, more expanded clones were found on average in CD8+ T cells than in CD4+ T cells. At doses of 0.1 to 3.0 mg/kg, clonal expansion of both CD4+ and CD8+ T cells in blood was seen between baseline and week 6. Antigen specificity was not determined for the clonally expanded peripheral T cells. In the 0.1-3.0 mg/kg groups, partial responders were among the patients with the lowest normalized peripheral clonal expansion, particularly in CD8+ T cells. Low levels of normalized T-cell clonal expansion were also seen in some nonresponding patients.

Recombination joined TRBV27 with TRBJ2-1; no confident D gene assignment can be made. This receptor was identified in an adult with an advanced solid tumor such as melanoma, head and neck, liver or kidney cancer. The sequenced sample was CD4+ or CD8+ T cells sorted from blood, obtained in a trial of the OX40 agonist ivuxolimab. CDR3 reads: CASSPLGSYNEQFF. The nucleotides are TGTGCCAGCAGCCCTCTAGGATCCTACAATGAGCAGTTCTTC.